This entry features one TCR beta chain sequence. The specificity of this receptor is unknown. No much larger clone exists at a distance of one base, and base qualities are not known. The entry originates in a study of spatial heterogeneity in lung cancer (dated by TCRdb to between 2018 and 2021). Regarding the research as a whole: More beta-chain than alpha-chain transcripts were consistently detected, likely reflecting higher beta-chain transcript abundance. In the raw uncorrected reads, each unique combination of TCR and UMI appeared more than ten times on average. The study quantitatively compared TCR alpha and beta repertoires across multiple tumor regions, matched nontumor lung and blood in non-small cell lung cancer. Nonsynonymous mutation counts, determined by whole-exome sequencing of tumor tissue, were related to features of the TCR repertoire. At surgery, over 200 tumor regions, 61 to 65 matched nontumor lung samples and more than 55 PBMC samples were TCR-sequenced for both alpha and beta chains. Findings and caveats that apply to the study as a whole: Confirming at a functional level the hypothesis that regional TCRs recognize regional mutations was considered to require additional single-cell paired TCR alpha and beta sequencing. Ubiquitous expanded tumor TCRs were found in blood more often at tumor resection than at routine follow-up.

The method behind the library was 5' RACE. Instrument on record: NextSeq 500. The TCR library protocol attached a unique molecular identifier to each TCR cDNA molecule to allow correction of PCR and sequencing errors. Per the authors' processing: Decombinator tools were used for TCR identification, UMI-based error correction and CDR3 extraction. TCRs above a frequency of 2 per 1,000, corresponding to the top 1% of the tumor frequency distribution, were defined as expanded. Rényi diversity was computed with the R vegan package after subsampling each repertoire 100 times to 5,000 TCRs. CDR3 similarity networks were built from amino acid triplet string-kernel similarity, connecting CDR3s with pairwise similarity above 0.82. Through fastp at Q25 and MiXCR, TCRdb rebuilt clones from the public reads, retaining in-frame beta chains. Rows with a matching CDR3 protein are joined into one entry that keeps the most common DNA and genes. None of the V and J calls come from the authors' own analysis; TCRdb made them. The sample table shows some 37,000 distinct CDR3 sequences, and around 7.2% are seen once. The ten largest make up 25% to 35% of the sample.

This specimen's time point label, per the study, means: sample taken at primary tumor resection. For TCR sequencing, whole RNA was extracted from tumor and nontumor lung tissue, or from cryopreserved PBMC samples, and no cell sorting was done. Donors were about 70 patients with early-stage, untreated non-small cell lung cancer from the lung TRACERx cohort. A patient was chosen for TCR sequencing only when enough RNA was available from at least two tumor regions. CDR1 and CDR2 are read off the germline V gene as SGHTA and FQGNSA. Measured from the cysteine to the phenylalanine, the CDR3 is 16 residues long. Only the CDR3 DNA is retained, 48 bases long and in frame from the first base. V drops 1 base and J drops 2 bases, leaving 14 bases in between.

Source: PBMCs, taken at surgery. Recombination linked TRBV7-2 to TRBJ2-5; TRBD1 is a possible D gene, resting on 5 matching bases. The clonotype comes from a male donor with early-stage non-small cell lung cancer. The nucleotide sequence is TGTGCCAGCAGCTTAGTGGTCCAGGGTGGACAAGAGACCCAGTACTTC. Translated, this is CASSLVVQGGQETQYF.